This TCR beta chain was identified during a study of blood T cells in healthy people across ages (dated by TCRdb to between 2014 and 2017). For context, the study as a whole: In model experiments, template switching captured about one uniquely barcoded TCR beta cDNA molecule for every two T cells. Age-related changes in TCR beta repertoire diversity were measured in the study by deep sequencing normalized with unique cDNA molecular identifiers. Four age groups were formed from the donors: young (average approximately 15 years), middle-aged (approximately 41), aged (roughly 58) and long-lived (82). To avoid experimental bias, donors of different ages were distributed randomly across sequencing lanes. For two donors (one aged 18 to 30 and one aged 80 or older), the study analyzed two additional independent replicas of 1 million unique cDNA reads from the same blood draw. On the study overall, not on this receptor specifically: Estimates of total diversity from one million sequenced T cells were regarded as lower bounds and underestimates. As age increased, observed TCR beta diversity per million T cells dropped in a roughly linear way, and a significant reduction was already evident by age 40. Observed TCR beta diversity correlated strongly with the percentage of naive T cells measured by flow cytometry. Since profiling was done on bulk unsorted PBMCs, naive and antigen-experienced compartments could not be conclusively compared. Because the CMV infection status of the donors was unknown, age-related changes in expanded clonotypes may potentially have been confounded. Compared with the aged group, more naive CD4+ T cells, fewer expanded clones and increased TCR diversity were shown by the long-lived group, suggesting age selection.

The 39 donors, aged roughly 6 to 100 years, were systemically healthy Caucasian individuals from Russia. Ten milliliters of peripheral blood were drawn from each donor into EDTA-treated Vacutainer tubes. Ficoll-Paque density-gradient centrifugation was used to isolate PBMCs, with at least 6.5 million per sample. Trizol reagent was used to extract total RNA from the PBMCs, yielding at least 5 micrograms per sample. The percentages of naive CD45RAhigh/CD27high T cells were determined by flow cytometry on a PBMC aliquot from every donor. Reading from cysteine to phenylalanine, the CDR3 counts 14 amino acids. Just the 42-base CDR3 DNA is kept, in frame starting at base 1. V and J are truncated by 5 bases and 3 bases respectively, leaving an intervening sequence of 14 bases. Per the germline V gene, SNHLY is the CDR1 and FYNNEI is the CDR2. The library was produced with 5' RACE. TCRdb names Illumina HiSeq 2500 as the instrument used. A second roughly 6 to 11 cycle PCR used a sample-barcoded 5' primer and a J-beta primer mix. A unique molecular identifier was introduced onto each TCR beta cDNA molecule by a template-switch 5' adaptor carrying 12 random nucleotides. Each sample yielded at least 2.5 million CDR3-containing paired-end reads. The Mint cDNA synthesis kit, primed by a TRBC-specific oligonucleotide, was used to synthesize first-strand cDNA from all RNA. After uracil-DNA glycosylase treatment, a first 18-cycle PCR used universal primers M1SS and BC2_uni_R on all cDNA. The paper's data handling went like this. Normalization of each sample was performed by random selection of 1 million high-quality reads, each carrying a distinct molecular identifier. Reads with shared molecular identifiers were discarded instead of being binned into consensus sequences. MiTCR, with a Q25 quality threshold and the strictest error-elimination algorithm, was used for CDR3 identification, clonotype clustering and error correction. Lower-bound total TCR beta diversity was estimated with a nonparametric unseen species model using Euler transformation. TCRdb trimmed the raw reads at Q25, called clones with MiXCR and kept productive beta chains. Each CDR3 protein appears once, grouped with its most common genes and DNA. The V and J calls here are based on TCRdb, not the publication. The sample includes roughly 1.7 million distinct CDR3 sequences, with about 35% observed a single time. About 11% of the sample is taken by the ten largest.

This clonotype was counted between two and nine times. The target of this receptor is not known. Nothing much larger sits one base from this clone, and base qualities are not available. The sequence was obtained from a woman aged 25 to 39 in good health. The chain employs TRBV2 and TRBJ2-7, with the D call perhaps TRBD1 or TRBD2, as 5 bases match in each case. The sample comprised blood. The CDR3 has the sequence CASSPGRALYEQYF. The DNA is as follows: TGTGCCAGCAGTCCGGGACGTGCCCTCTACGAGCAGTACTTC.